Sequencing of this T cell receptor (beta chain) was carried out in a study of T cells in Graves' hyperthyroidism and ophthalmopathy. There were TCR beta CDR3 regions amplified from RNA transcripts. A set of HTBI primers served as the primers for a first-round RT-PCR of the TCR CDR3. TCRdb fed the multiplex PCR reads into MiXCR, producing one record per CDR3 protein. The table has hundreds of thousands of distinct CDR3 sequences, approximately 18% seen once. PBMCs were derived from about 10 ml fresh peripheral blood. Germline assignment: CDR1 KGHSH and CDR2 LQKENI. The ends were cut back, 8 bases at V and 0 bases at J, with 17 bases in the middle. The CDR3 spans 15 residues.

The sequence was collected from a man aged 50 or older with Graves' ophthalmopathy. Material: blood. The V gene is TRBV18, the J gene TRBJ2-7, with a weak D call TRBD1 (6 bases). The CDR3 loop is CASSQGSKPSYEQYF. CDR3 nucleotides: TGTGCCAGCAGCCAGGGGTCCAAACCCTCCTACGAGCAGTACTTC.